These 15 T cell receptor beta chains originate from one sample sequenced in a study of T cells in Graves' hyperthyroidism and ophthalmopathy. Amplified TCR beta CDR3 regions came from RNA transcripts. First-round RT-PCR of the TCR CDR3 relied on the HTBI primer set. A single record per CDR3 protein comes from TCRdb applying MiXCR to the multiplex PCR reads. The sample holds more than 500,000 distinct CDR3 sequences, 14% to 15% seen once. Sequencing used blood. The receptors here all came from a woman in her thirties or forties with Graves' ophthalmopathy.

This clonotype has at least ten counts. The V call is TRBV6-1, the J call TRBJ2-7; no clear D gene. This CDR3 contains 10 residues. Germline lookup yields CDR1 MNHNS and CDR2 SASEGT. V was trimmed by 7 bases and J by 3 bases, leaving 4 bases between them. CDR3 region: CASKLYEQYF. In DNA, the CDR3 is TGTGCCAGCAAGCTCTACGAGCAGTACTTC.

This clonotype was counted many times. The chain recombines TRBV5-1 with TRBJ2-7; 11 nucleotides agree with TRBD1. Germline V gene sequence: CDR1 SGHRS, CDR2 YFSETQ. The CDR3 contains 14 residues. Losses at the gene ends were 4 bases for V and 6 bases for J; bases not matched to a gene: 6. CDR3 sequence reads: CASSAGQGATEQYF. In DNA, the CDR3 is TGCGCCAGCAGCGCCGGACAGGGGGCGACCGAGCAGTACTTC. The variable domain in full, with the rest retrieved from reference TRBV5-1 and TRBJ2-7, is KAGVTQTPRYLIKTRGQQVTLSCSPISGHRSVSWYQQTPGQGLQFLFEYFSETQRNKGNFPGRFSGRQFSNSRSEMNVSTLELGDSALYLCASSAGQGATEQYFGPGTRLTVT.

This clonotype appeared a few times. A single base separates this from a much larger clone, so it may be a read error. The chain has TRBV20-1 and TRBJ1-1; 8 nucleotides match TRBD1. The trim removed 7 bases at V and 8 bases at J, leaving 12 bases unmatched. The CDR3 is 13 amino acids. Germline values: CDR1 DFQATT, CDR2 SNEGSKA (reference sequence). CDR3 sequence: CSEEAVRGREAFF. DNA for the CDR3: TGCAGTGAAGAGGCGGTCAGGGGGCGGGAAGCTTTCTTT.

This clonotype was picked up many times. The J gene is TRBJ1-5, the V gene TRBV28, with D hard to call. Trimming shortened V by 5 bases and J by 5 bases, and 10 bases separated the two germline ends. CDR1 and CDR2 from the germline V gene are MDHEN and SYDVKM. The length of the CDR3 is 13 residues. As DNA, the CDR3 is TGTGCCAGCAGTGGTTCCGGATATCAGCCCCAGCATTTT. This sequence encodes CASSGSGYQPQHF.

This clonotype was found a few times. V gene TRBV27 combines with J gene TRBJ1-1; TRBD1 might be the D (5 bases). CDR1 is MNHEY, CDR2 SMNVEV, per germline (reference sequence). The germline V and J ends were trimmed by 4 bases and 8 bases, with 17 bases remaining between them. This CDR3 has 14 residues. The CDR3 sequence: CASSSQVITGEAFF. In nucleotides, the CDR3 is TGTGCCAGCAGTTCACAGGTTATAACGGGAGAAGCTTTCTTT.

Ten or more counts support this clonotype. This chain connects TRBV7-2 to TRBJ1-1, with D possibly being TRBD1 (6 bases). The CDR3 extends over 14 amino acids. Germline CDR1 SGHTA, CDR2 FQGNSA. Trimming left V 3 bases short and J 6 bases short, with 14 bases between. CDR3 protein: CASSLTRGDPEAFF. As DNA, the CDR3 is TGTGCCAGCAGCTTGACCAGGGGAGATCCTGAAGCTTTCTTT.

V is TRBV18 and J is TRBJ2-6; possible D gene TRBD1, 5 bases. The V gene lost 8 bases and the J gene lost 0 bases, with 14 bases spanning the gap. The CDR3 covers 16 residues. Germline V gene sequence: CDR1 KGHSH, CDR2 LQKENI. In nucleotides, the CDR3 is TGTGCCAGCGCCAACCAGGGTTACTCTGGGGCCAACGTCCTGACTTTC. Its translation is CASANQGYSGANVLTF.

The gene calls are TRBV20-1 and TRBJ2-7; D is ambiguous. Germline V lookup: CDR1 DFQATT, CDR2 SNEGSKA (reference sequence). Trimming removed 5 bases at V and 4 bases at J, with 12 bases between. This CDR3 has 12 amino acids. Written as DNA, the CDR3 is TGCAGTGCTCAAAATCCACAATACGAGCAGTACTTC. Its protein product is CSAQNPQYEQYF.

The chain uses TRBV5-8 and TRBJ2-5, with D perhaps matching TRBD1 (6 bases). The germline gives CDR1 SGHTS, CDR2 YDEGEE. V was clipped by 4 bases and J by 2 bases, with 15 bases between them. This CDR3 is built from 15 residues. The chain's CDR3 is CASSSRTDGQETQYF. CDR3 DNA sequence: TGTGCCAGCAGCAGCAGGACAGACGGACAAGAGACCCAGTACTTC.

Many counts were recorded for this clonotype. The genes are TRBV6-5 and TRBJ2-2; no reliable D call. This CDR3 is 13 amino acids long. CDR1 is MNHEY and CDR2 is SVGAGI in the germline V gene. Trimming removed 8 bases from V and 5 bases from J, with 12 bases in between. CDR3 nucleotide sequence: TGTGCCAGCCCAGGTGACGAGACCGGGGAGCTGTTTTTT. As protein: CASPGDETGELFF.

This clonotype was counted at least ten times. The V and J genes are TRBV29-1 and TRBJ2-2; D is uncertain. V lost 6 bases to trimming and J lost 4 bases, with 9 bases between them. This CDR3 is 12 amino acids long. The germline V gene has CDR1 SQVTM and CDR2 ANQGSEA. The CDR3 DNA is TGCAGCGTCGAGGACGGCACCGGGGAGCTGTTTTTT. Protein: CSVEDGTGELFF.

This clonotype was counted at least ten times. The J gene is TRBJ2-1, the V gene TRBV29-1; D call uncertain. V gave up 1 base and J gave up 0 bases, with 13 bases separating them. This CDR3 contains 16 residues. Germline CDR1 and CDR2: SQVTM and ANQGSEA. Here the CDR3 DNA reads TGCAGCGTTGAAGGCTCAGAGCATAGCTCCTACAATGAGCAGTTCTTC. Translation: CSVEGSEHSSYNEQFF.

The chain combines TRBV24-1 with TRBJ2-5; tentatively, D is TRBD1 or TRBD2 (5 bases each). This CDR3 is 12 amino acids long. Per the germline V gene, CDR1 is KGHDR and CDR2 is SFDVKD. Trimming removed 2 bases from V and 5 bases from J, with 5 bases in between. CDR3 in amino acids: CATSDWGETQYF. The DNA of the CDR3 is TGTGCCACCAGTGATTGGGGGGAGACCCAGTACTTC.

V and J are TRBV2 and TRBJ1-6; tentative D call: TRBD1 (6 bases). CDR1 is SNHLY, CDR2 FYNNEI, per germline. The CDR3 sequence is 16 residues long. V lost 2 bases and J 7 bases, leaving 15 bases between the germline ends. CDR3 sequence: CASSESGAGLNSPLHF. The CDR3 region has the DNA TGTGCCAGCAGTGAATCGGGGGCAGGATTAAATTCACCCCTCCACTTT.

This clonotype was seen many times. The rearrangement links TRBV19 to TRBJ2-6; D is uncertain. Trimming left V 5 bases short and J 4 bases short, with 9 bases between. CDR3 length: 14 residues. CDR1 LNHDA and CDR2 SQIVND come from the germline V gene (reference sequence). The chain's CDR3 is CASSPSIGANVLTF. CDR3 nucleotide sequence: TGTGCCAGTAGTCCGTCCATAGGGGCCAACGTCCTGACTTTC.